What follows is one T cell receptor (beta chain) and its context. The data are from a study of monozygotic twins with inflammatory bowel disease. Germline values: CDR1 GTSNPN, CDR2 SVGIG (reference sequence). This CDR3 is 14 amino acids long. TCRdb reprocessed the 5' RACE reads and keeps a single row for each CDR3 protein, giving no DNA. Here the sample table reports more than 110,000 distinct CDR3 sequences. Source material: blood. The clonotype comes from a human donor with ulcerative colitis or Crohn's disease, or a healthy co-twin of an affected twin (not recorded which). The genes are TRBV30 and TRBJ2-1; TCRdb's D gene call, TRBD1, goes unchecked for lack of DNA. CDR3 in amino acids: CAWSGGSKGNEQFF.